Listed below are T cell receptor beta chains from one sample, sequenced in a study of blood T cells in healthy people across ages. TCRdb re-called the 5' RACE reads with MiXCR, one entry per CDR3 protein. Of some 750,000 distinct CDR3 sequences detected, about a fifth appear once; the ten largest clones hold around 21%. Sample: blood. These receptor sequences come from a man in his 70s in good health. Both conserved end residues are part of each CDR3. Fields, in order: J gene, clone size, V gene, D gene, CDR3 protein, CDR3 DNA. A D gene is named only where the DNA matches it firmly. Clone size is given for some rows only: seen once, a few or many times, or a class if the clone is expanded.

j_gene: TRBJ2-4
abundance: -
v_gene: TRBV12-5
d_gene: TRBD2
CDR3aa: CASGLIPSAVAGGSKNIQYF
CDR3nt: TGTGCTAGTGGTTTGATACCCTCGGCGGTAGCGGGAGGATCCAAAAACATTCAGTACTTC

j_gene: TRBJ2-5
abundance: -
v_gene: TRBV29-1
d_gene: -
CDR3aa: CSSTAFSQETQYF
CDR3nt: TGCAGCTCGACCGCCTTTTCCCAAGAGACCCAGTACTTC

j_gene: TRBJ1-4
abundance: few
v_gene: TRBV4-1
d_gene: -
CDR3aa: CASSQPTGPTNEKLFF
CDR3nt: TGCGCCAGCAGCCAACCAACAGGGCCCACTAATGAAAAACTGTTTTTT

j_gene: TRBJ1-1
abundance: -
v_gene: TRBV28
d_gene: -
CDR3aa: CASGKSTEAFF
CDR3nt: TGTGCCAGCGGCAAATCCACTGAAGCTTTCTTT

j_gene: TRBJ2-3
abundance: few
v_gene: TRBV20-1
d_gene: -
CDR3aa: CSAGGGTSTDTQYF
CDR3nt: TGCAGTGCCGGTGGTGGTACTAGCACAGATACGCAGTATTTT

j_gene: TRBJ1-5
abundance: few
v_gene: TRBV3-1
d_gene: -
CDR3aa: CASSQESSLNQPQHF
CDR3nt: TGTGCCAGCAGCCAAGAGTCGTCCCTGAATCAGCCCCAGCATTTT

j_gene: TRBJ2-1
abundance: -
v_gene: TRBV24-1
d_gene: TRBD1
CDR3aa: CATSDSDREEFF
CDR3nt: TGTGCCACCAGTGATTCGGACAGGGAAGAGTTCTTC

j_gene: TRBJ2-6
abundance: -
v_gene: TRBV10-3
d_gene: -
CDR3aa: CAISESMANVLTF
CDR3nt: TGTGCCATCAGTGAGTCGATGGCCAACGTCCTGACTTTC

j_gene: TRBJ1-1
abundance: -
v_gene: TRBV19
d_gene: TRBD1
CDR3aa: CASSSEGALNTEAFF
CDR3nt: TGTGCCAGTAGTTCGGAGGGGGCGCTGAACACTGAAGCTTTCTTT

j_gene: TRBJ2-5
abundance: few
v_gene: TRBV14
d_gene: TRBD2
CDR3aa: CASSQWASGQETQYF
CDR3nt: TGTGCCAGCAGCCAATGGGCTAGCGGCCAAGAGACCCAGTACTTC

j_gene: TRBJ2-5
abundance: many
v_gene: TRBV4-1
d_gene: TRBD1
CDR3aa: CASSQGEGQSAQYF
CDR3nt: TGCGCCAGCAGCCAGGGAGAGGGACAGTCGGCCCAGTACTTC

j_gene: TRBJ2-3
abundance: -
v_gene: TRBV18
d_gene: TRBD1
CDR3aa: CASPPQGPRTDTQYF
CDR3nt: TGTGCCAGCCCACCACAGGGGCCGCGCACAGATACGCAGTATTTT

j_gene: TRBJ1-2
abundance: few
v_gene: TRBV12-3/TRBV12-4
d_gene: -
CDR3aa: CASSHITVLGGYTF
CDR3nt: TGTGCCAGCAGCCATATAACCGTCCTTGGTGGCTACACCTTC

j_gene: TRBJ2-1
abundance: few
v_gene: TRBV12-3/TRBV12-4
d_gene: TRBD2
CDR3aa: CASSFQAGDNNEQFF
CDR3nt: TGTGCCAGCAGTTTTCAAGCGGGGGATAACAATGAGCAGTTCTTC

j_gene: TRBJ1-1
abundance: -
v_gene: TRBV4-2
d_gene: TRBD1
CDR3aa: CASSQAQGQGVSQAFF
CDR3nt: TGTGCCAGCAGCCAAGCGCAGGGACAGGGCGTATCTCAAGCTTTCTTT

j_gene: TRBJ1-3
abundance: many
v_gene: TRBV3-1
d_gene: TRBD1
CDR3aa: CASSRQGSGNTIYF
CDR3nt: TGTGCCAGCAGTCGACAGGGCTCTGGAAACACCATATATTTT

j_gene: TRBJ2-1
abundance: many
v_gene: TRBV12-5
d_gene: TRBD2
CDR3aa: CASGLVMVAGSYNEQFF
CDR3nt: TGTGCTAGTGGTTTGGTAATGGTAGCGGGTTCCTACAATGAGCAGTTCTTC

j_gene: TRBJ2-2
abundance: few
v_gene: TRBV20-1
d_gene: -
CDR3aa: CSAPLRQRSNTGELFF
CDR3nt: TGCAGTGCCCCCCTGAGGCAGCGCTCGAACACCGGGGAGCTGTTTTTT

j_gene: TRBJ2-3
abundance: many
v_gene: TRBV7-3
d_gene: TRBD2
CDR3aa: CASSLEREGLQYF
CDR3nt: TGTGCCAGCAGCTTAGAGCGGGAGGGCCTTCAGTATTTT

j_gene: TRBJ2-4
abundance: -
v_gene: TRBV5-1
d_gene: -
CDR3aa: CASSFDRLQYF
CDR3nt: TGCGCCAGCAGTTTTGACAGGCTTCAGTACTTC

j_gene: TRBJ1-5
abundance: few
v_gene: TRBV20-1
d_gene: -
CDR3aa: CSARPGGAGLGQPQHF
CDR3nt: TGCAGTGCTAGACCTGGGGGGGCAGGCCTCGGACAGCCCCAGCATTTT

j_gene: TRBJ1-6
abundance: few
v_gene: TRBV3-1
d_gene: TRBD1
CDR3aa: CASSQTTGGRSPLHF
CDR3nt: TGTGCCAGCAGCCAAACGACAGGGGGAAGGTCACCCCTCCACTTT